The source of this TCR beta chain is a study of cytomegalovirus exposure and HLA in healthy donors. Study observations and caveats: Later analysis identified a missense DCLRE1C variant that was linked to TCR beta V- and J-gene trimming.

Germline V gene sequence: CDR1 SGHVS, CDR2 FQNEAQ. The CDR3 extends over 13 amino acids. With 5 bases clipped from V and 7 bases from J, the junction kept 5 bases outside the gene matches. Comment on this clone: Its antigen is undetermined.

The study ran its PCR with 60 Vbeta and 13 Jbeta primers. This table comes from immunoSEQ multiplex PCR, and its TCRdb copy is limited to in-frame clones, with some not included. This sample has some 170,000 clones, with roughly 79% found just once. The sample comprised PBMCs. The sequence came from a woman in her 50s in good health and CMV-seronegative. The rearrangement uses TRBV7-8 and TRBJ2-4; 7 nucleotides align to TRBD1. The CDR3 DNA follows: TGTGCCAGCAGCCGACAGGGTGGCAACATTCAGTACTTC. This sequence encodes CASSRQGGNIQYF.